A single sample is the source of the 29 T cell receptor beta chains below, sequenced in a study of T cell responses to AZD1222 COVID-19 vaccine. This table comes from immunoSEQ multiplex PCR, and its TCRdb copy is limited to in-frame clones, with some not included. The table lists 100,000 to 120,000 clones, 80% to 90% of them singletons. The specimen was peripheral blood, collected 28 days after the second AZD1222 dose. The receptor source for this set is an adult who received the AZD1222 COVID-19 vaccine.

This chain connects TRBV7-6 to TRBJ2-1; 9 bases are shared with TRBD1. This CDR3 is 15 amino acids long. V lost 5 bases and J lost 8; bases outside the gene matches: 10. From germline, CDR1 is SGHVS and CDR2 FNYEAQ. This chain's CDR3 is CASSPYGQGIHEQFF. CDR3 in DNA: TGTGCCAGCAGCCCCTACGGACAGGGGATCCATGAGCAGTTCTTC.

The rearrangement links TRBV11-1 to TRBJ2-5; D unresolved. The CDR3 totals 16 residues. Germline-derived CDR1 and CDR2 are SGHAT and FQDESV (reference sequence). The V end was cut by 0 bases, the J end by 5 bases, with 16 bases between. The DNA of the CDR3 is TGTGCCAGCAGCTTAGCTTCGGTTTTCGAACGGGAGACCCAGTACTTC. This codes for CASSLASVFERETQYF.

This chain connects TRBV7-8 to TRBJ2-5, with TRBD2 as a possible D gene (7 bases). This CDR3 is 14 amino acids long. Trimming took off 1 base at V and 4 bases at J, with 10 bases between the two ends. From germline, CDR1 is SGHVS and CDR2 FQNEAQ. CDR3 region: CASSLVAGAETQYF. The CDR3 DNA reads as TGTGCCAGCAGCTTAGTCGCGGGGGCAGAGACCCAGTACTTC.

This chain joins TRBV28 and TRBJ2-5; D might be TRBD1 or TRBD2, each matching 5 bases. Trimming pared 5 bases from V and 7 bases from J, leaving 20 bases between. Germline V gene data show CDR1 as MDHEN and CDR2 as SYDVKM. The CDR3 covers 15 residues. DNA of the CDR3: TGTGCCAGCAGTCCTGCATCGGACATCAGCGGGACCCAGTACTTC. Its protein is CASSPASDISGTQYF. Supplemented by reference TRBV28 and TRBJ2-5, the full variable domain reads DVKVTQSSRYLVKRTGEKVFLECVQDMDHENMFWYRQDPGLGLRLIYFSYDVKMKEKGDIPEGYSVSREKKERFSLILESASTNQTSMYLCASSPASDISGTQYFGPGTRLLVL.

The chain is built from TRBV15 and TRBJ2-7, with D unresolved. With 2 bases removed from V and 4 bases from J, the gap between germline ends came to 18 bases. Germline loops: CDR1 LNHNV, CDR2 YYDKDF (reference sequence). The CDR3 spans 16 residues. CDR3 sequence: CATSRSAGRMGYEQYF. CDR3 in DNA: TGTGCCACCAGCAGAAGCGCCGGCAGAATGGGTTACGAGCAGTACTTC.

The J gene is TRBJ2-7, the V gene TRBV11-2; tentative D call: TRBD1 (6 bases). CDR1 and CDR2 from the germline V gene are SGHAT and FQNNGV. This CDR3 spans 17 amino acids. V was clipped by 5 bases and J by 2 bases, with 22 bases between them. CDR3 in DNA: TGTGCCAGCAGCCCACCCAGAGGGGGAACCCTCGCCTACGAGCAGTACTTC. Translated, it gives CASSPPRGGTLAYEQYF.

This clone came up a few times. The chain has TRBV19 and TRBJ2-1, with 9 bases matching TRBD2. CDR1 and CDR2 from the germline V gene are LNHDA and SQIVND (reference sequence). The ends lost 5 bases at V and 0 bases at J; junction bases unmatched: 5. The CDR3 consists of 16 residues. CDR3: CASSDRLAASYNEQFF. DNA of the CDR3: TGTGCCAGTAGTGACAGACTAGCGGCCTCCTACAATGAGCAGTTCTTC.

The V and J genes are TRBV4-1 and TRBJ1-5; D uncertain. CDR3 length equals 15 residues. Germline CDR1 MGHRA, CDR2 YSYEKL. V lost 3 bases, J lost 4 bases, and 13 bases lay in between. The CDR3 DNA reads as TGCGCCAGCAGCCAGGGTTCCAAGGATAATCAGCCCCAGCATTTT. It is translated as CASSQGSKDNQPQHF.

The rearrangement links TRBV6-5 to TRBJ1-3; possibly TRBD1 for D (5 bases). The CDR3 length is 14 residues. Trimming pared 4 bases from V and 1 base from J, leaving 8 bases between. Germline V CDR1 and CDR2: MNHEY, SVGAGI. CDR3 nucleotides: TGTGCCAGCAGTTTTGGGGGTTCTGGAAACACCATATATTTT. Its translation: CASSFGGSGNTIYF.

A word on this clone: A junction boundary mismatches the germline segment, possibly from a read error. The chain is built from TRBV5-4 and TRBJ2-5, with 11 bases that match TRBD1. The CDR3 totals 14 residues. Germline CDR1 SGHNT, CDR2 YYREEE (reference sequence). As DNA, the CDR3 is TGTGCCAGCAGGTTGGGACAGGGGGAAGAGACCCAGTACTTC. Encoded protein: CASRLGQGEETQYF. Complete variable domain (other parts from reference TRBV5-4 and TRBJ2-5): ETGVTQSPTHLIKTRGQQVTLRCSSQSGHNTVSWYQQALGQGPQFIFQYYREEENGRGNFPPRFSGLQFPNYSSELNVNALELDDSALYLCASRLGQGEETQYFGPGTRLLVL.

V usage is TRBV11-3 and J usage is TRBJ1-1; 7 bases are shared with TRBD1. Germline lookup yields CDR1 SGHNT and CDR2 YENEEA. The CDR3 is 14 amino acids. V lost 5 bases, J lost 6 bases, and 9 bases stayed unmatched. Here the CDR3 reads CASSALRQGAEAFF. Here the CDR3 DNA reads TGTGCCAGCAGCGCCCTCCGACAGGGAGCTGAAGCTTTCTTT.

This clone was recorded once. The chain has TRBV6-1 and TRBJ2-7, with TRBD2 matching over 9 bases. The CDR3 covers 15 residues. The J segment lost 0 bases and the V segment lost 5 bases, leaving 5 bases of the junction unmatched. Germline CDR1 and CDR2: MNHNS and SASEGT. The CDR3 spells CASSSQAGGSYEQYF. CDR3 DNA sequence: TGTGCCAGCAGTTCCCAAGCGGGGGGCTCCTACGAGCAGTACTTC.

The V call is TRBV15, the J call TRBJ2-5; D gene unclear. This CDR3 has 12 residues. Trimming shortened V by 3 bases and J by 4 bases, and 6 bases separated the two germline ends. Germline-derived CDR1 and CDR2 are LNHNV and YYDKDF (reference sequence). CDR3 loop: CATSSPRETQYF. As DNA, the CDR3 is TGTGCCACCAGCAGCCCGAGAGAGACCCAGTACTTC.

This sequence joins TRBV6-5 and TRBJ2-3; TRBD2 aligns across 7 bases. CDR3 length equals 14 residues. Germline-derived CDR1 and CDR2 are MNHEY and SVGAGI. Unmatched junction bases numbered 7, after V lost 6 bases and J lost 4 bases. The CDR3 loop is CASRRFAGADTQYF. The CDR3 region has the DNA TGTGCCAGCAGACGCTTCGCGGGAGCAGATACGCAGTATTTT.

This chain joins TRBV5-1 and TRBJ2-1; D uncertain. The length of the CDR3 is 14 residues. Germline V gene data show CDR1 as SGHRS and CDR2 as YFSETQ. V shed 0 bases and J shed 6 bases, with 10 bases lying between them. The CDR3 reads CASSLAWLRNEQFF. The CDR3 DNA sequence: TGCGCCAGCAGCTTGGCCTGGCTCCGCAATGAGCAGTTCTTC. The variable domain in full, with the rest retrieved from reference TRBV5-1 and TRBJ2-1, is KAGVTQTPRYLIKTRGQQVTLSCSPISGHRSVSWYQQTPGQGLQFLFEYFSETQRNKGNFPGRFSGRQFSNSRSEMNVSTLELGDSALYLCASSLAWLRNEQFFGPGTRLTVL.

The CDR3 DNA follows: TGTGCCATCAGTGAGTCGACGGGGACAATCTCTGGAAACACCATATATTTT. This codes for CAISESTGTISGNTIYF. The chain is built from TRBV10-3 and TRBJ1-3, with a tentative D call TRBD1 (6 bases). Trimming cost V 0 bases and J 0 bases, with 12 bases left between them. The CDR3 has 17 amino acids. Germline-derived CDR1 and CDR2 are ENHRY and SYGVKD.

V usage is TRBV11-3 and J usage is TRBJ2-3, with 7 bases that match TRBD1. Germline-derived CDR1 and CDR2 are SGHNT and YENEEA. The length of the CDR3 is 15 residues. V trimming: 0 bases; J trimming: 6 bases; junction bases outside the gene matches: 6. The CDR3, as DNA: TGTGCCAGCAGCTTAGACGACAGGGTAGGGGATACGCAGTATTTT. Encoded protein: CASSLDDRVGDTQYF.

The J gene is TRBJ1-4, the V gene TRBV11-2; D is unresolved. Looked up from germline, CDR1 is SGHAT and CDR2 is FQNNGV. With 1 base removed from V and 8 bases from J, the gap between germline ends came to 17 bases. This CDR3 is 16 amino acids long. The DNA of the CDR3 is TGTGCCAGCAGCTTAGGCGGGGTGCCGACCAGCGAAAAACTGTTTTTT. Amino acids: CASSLGGVPTSEKLFF.

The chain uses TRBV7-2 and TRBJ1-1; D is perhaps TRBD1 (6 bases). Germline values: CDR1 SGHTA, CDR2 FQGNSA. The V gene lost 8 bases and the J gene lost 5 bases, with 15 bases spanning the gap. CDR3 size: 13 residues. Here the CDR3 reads CASEQGLGTEAFF. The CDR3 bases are TGTGCCAGCGAACAGGGTTTAGGGACTGAAGCTTTCTTT.

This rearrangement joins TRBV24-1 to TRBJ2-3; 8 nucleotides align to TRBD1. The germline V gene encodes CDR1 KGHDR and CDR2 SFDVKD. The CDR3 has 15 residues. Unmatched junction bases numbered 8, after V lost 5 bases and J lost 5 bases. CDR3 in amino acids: CATSVGTGGKDTQYF. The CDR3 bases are TGTGCCACCAGTGTAGGCACAGGGGGGAAAGATACGCAGTATTTT.

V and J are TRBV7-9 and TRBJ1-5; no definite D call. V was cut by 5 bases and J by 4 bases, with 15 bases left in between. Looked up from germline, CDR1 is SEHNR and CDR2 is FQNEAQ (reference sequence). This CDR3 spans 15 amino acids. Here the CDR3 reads CASSSDRAINQPQHF. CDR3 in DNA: TGTGCCAGCAGCAGCGACCGAGCGATAAATCAGCCCCAGCATTTT. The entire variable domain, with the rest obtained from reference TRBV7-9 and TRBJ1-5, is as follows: DTGVSQNPRHKITKRGQNVTFRCDPISEHNRLYWYRQTLGQGPEFLTYFQNEAQLEKSRLLSDRFSAERPKGSFSTLEIQRTEQGDSAMYLCASSSDRAINQPQHFGDGTRLSIL.

The CDR3 region is CASAGQTQETQYF. The CDR3 nucleotides read TGTGCCAGCGCAGGACAAACCCAAGAGACCCAGTACTTC. V usage is TRBV2 and J usage is TRBJ2-5; TRBD1 might be the D (5 bases). In germline, CDR1 is SNHLY, CDR2 FYNNEI. The CDR3 is 13 residues long. With 8 bases removed from V and 1 base from J, the gap between germline ends came to 11 bases.

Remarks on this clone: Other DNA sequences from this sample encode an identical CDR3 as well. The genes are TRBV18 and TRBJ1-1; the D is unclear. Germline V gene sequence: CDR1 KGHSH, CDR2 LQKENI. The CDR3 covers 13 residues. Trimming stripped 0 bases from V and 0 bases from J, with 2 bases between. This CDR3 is CASSPPLNTEAFF. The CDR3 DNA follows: TGTGCCAGCTCACCACCACTGAACACTGAAGCTTTCTTT.

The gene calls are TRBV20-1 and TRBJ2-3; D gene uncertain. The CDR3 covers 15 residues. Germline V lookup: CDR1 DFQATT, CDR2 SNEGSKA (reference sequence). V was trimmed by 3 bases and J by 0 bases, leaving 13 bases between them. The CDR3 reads CSASSGRGSTDTQYF. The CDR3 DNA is TGCAGTGCTAGTTCTGGACGAGGTAGCACAGATACGCAGTATTTT.

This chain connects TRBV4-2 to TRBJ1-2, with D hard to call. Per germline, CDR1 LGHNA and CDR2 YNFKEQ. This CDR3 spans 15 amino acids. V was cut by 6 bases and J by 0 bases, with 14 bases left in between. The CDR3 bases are TGTGCCAGCAGTGCTTCAGGAAGACCTAACTATGGCTACACCTTC. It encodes CASSASGRPNYGYTF.

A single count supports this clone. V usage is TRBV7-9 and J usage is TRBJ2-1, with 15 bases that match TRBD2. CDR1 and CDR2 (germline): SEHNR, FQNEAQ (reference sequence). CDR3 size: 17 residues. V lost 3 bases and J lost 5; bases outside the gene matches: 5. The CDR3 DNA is TGTGCCAGCAGCTTCGGGACTAGCGGGAGGAGGCACAATGAGCAGTTCTTC. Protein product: CASSFGTSGRRHNEQFF.

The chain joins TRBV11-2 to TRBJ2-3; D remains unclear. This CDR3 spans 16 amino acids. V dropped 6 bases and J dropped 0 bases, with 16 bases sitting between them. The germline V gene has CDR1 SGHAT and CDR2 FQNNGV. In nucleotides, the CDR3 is TGTGCCAGCAGAACGGGCCTAGATTCTAGCACAGATACGCAGTATTTT. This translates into CASRTGLDSSTDTQYF.

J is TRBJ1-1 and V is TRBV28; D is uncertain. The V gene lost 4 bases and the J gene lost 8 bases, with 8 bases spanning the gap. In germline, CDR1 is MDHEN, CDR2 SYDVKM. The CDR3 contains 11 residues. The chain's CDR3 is CASSSPREAFF. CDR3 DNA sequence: TGTGCCAGCAGTTCCCCCAGAGAAGCTTTCTTT. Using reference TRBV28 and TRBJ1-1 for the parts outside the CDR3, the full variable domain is DVKVTQSSRYLVKRTGEKVFLECVQDMDHENMFWYRQDPGLGLRLIYFSYDVKMKEKGDIPEGYSVSREKKERFSLILESASTNQTSMYLCASSSPREAFFGQGTRLTVV.

For the CDR3, the DNA is TGCGCCAGCAGTGAGCGAGGACCGAGTTGGAACACTGAAGCTTTCTTT. This codes for CASSERGPSWNTEAFF. The chain uses TRBV10-1 and TRBJ1-1; D uncertain. V lost 2 bases to trimming and J lost 1 base, with 14 bases between them. The CDR3 length is 16 residues. The germline gives CDR1 WNHNN, CDR2 SYGVQD (reference sequence).